The sequence of this TCR beta chain was determined in a study of cytomegalovirus exposure and HLA in healthy donors. Remarks on this clone: Its specificity is not known. One junction end disagrees with the germline gene, perhaps due to a read error.

Researchers ran the PCR with 60 Vbeta and 13 Jbeta primers. Original processing methods: About 83 million unique TCR beta chains, roughly 11 million shared, were counted in a later analysis. The repertoire was sequenced with immunoSEQ multiplex PCR; TCRdb's copy has only in-frame clones and lacks some. V and J calls and clone size are copied from that table; D and trimming were computed from the DNA. The table shows about 160,000 clones, with about 85% occurring only once. The CDR3 sequence is 15 residues long. Germline assignment: CDR1 SEHNR and CDR2 FQNEAQ (reference sequence). Broader study findings: Using a false discovery rate of 0.05, a later analysis showed that 16,000 or so TCR beta sequences were associated with HLA alleles. The study found most TCR sequences rare, yet found some public TCRs in many donors.

Donors sampled were nominally healthy, though unrecorded immune exposures were likely. This receptor was taken from a boy aged 2 to 9 in good health and CMV-seronegative. The chain couples TRBV7-9 to TRBJ1-4; 9 bases match TRBD1. The specimen was PBMCs. The CDR3 here is CSSSSGQGENEKLFF. Here the CDR3 DNA reads TGTTCCAGCAGCTCGGGACAGGGTGAGAATGAAAAACTGTTTTTT.